These 8 T cell receptor beta chains share one sample of origin, sequenced in a study of CD8 T cells in ankylosing spondylitis. One entry per CDR3 protein, called by TCRdb with MiXCR from the 5' RACE reads. The table shows about 300,000 distinct CDR3 sequences, with 9.5% to 13% occurring only once. Sequencing was carried out using blood, either unsorted or a sorted T cell fraction (not recorded which). The receptors derive from a female donor with ankylosing spondylitis or in good health (not recorded which).

This clonotype was seen at least ten times. This sequence joins TRBV6-2 or TRBV6-3 and TRBJ2-1, with no clear D. Germline V CDR1 and CDR2: MNHEY, SVGEGT. The V gene lost 7 bases and the J gene lost 8 bases, with 12 bases spanning the gap. The CDR3 covers 12 residues. The DNA for the CDR3 is TGTGCCAGCAATCCGCCCGTGGATGAGCAGTTCTTC. This sequence encodes CASNPPVDEQFF.

This clonotype was counted many times. The genes are TRBV20-1 and TRBJ2-2; 13 bases fit TRBD2. CDR3 size: 16 residues. Trimming at V came to 0 bases and at J to 6 bases, leaving 4 bases not matched to a gene. The germline V gene encodes CDR1 DFQATT and CDR2 SNEGSKA (reference sequence). Written as DNA, the CDR3 is TGCAGTGCTAGAGATCAAGGACTAGCGGGAGCCGGGGAGCTGTTTTTT. Its protein is CSARDQGLAGAGELFF.

This clonotype was seen a few times. Compared with germline, one end of the junction differs, possibly owing to a read error. The chain joins TRBV20-1 to TRBJ1-2; 7 nucleotides align to TRBD1. The length of the CDR3 is 18 residues. The germline gives CDR1 DFQATT, CDR2 SNEGSKA (reference sequence). CDR3 protein: CCARGDLTMRGRSGGYTF. The CDR3 region has the DNA TGCTGTGCTAGAGGGGATTTGACGATGAGGGGGCGAAGCGGTGGCTACACCTTC.

At least ten counts were recorded for this clonotype. The V gene is TRBV20-1, the J gene TRBJ1-2, with unresolved D. Trimming shortened V by 2 bases and J by 6 bases, and 10 bases separated the two germline ends. The germline gives CDR1 DFQATT, CDR2 SNEGSKA (reference sequence). The CDR3 spans 12 residues. The CDR3 DNA sequence: TGCAGTGCTAGAAAGGGTGATGATGGCTACACCTTC. Protein: CSARKGDDGYTF.

The rearrangement links TRBV20-1 to TRBJ2-1; the match to TRBD1 covers 9 bases. Germline trimming cut 1 base from V and 4 bases from J; bases unmatched to any gene: 8. Germline V CDR1 and CDR2: DFQATT, SNEGSKA (reference sequence). The CDR3 sequence is 16 residues long. CDR3 coding DNA: TGCAGTGCTAGAGGCCCGGGACAGGGCTTTTACAATGAGCAGTTCTTC. Residues: CSARGPGQGFYNEQFF.

This clonotype was detected many times. This chain joins TRBV10-2 and TRBJ2-7, with D possibly matching TRBD1 (7 bases). The CDR3 is 14 residues long. Trimming cost V 7 bases and J 0 bases, with 13 bases left between them. Germline CDR1 is WSHSY and CDR2 is SAAADI. As DNA, the CDR3 is TGCGCCAGCATGTCTCAGGGGGGCTCCTACGAGCAGTACTTC. It encodes CASMSQGGSYEQYF.

In this sample, this clonotype turned up a few times. V and J are TRBV7-2 and TRBJ2-7, with 7 nucleotides matching TRBD2. This CDR3 is built from 15 residues. Trimming at V came to 5 bases and at J to 5 bases, leaving 12 bases not matched to a gene. Germline CDR1 SGHTA, CDR2 FQGNSA. Here the CDR3 reads CASSAGLAGVNEQYF. The CDR3, as DNA: TGTGCCAGCAGCGCCGGACTCGCGGGAGTCAACGAGCAGTACTTC.

This clonotype was seen repeatedly, ten times or more. The V gene is TRBV5-6, the J gene TRBJ2-4, with TRBD1 identical over 7 bases. The CDR3 extends over 16 amino acids. Per germline, CDR1 SGHDT and CDR2 YYEEEE. J gave up 3 bases and V 5 bases, and 11 bases lay outside the gene matches. Here the CDR3 reads CASSVTGVIGKNIQYF. The CDR3 DNA follows: TGTGCCAGCAGTGTTACAGGGGTAATCGGCAAAAACATTCAGTACTTC. Using reference TRBV5-6 and TRBJ2-4 for the parts outside the CDR3, the full variable domain is DAGVTQSPTHLIKTRGQQVTLRCSPKSGHDTVSWYQQALGQGPQFIFQYYEEEERQRGNFPDRFSGHQFPNYSSELNVNALLLGDSALYLCASSVTGVIGKNIQYFGAGTRLSVL.